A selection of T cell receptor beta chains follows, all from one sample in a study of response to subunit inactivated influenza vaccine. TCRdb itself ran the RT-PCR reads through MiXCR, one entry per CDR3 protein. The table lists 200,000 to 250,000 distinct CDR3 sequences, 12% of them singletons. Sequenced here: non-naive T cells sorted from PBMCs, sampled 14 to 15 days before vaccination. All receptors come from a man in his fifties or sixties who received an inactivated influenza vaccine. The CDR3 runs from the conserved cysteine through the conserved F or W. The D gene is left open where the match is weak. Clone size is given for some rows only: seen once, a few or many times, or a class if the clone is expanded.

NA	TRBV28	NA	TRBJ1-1	CASSPSGNAFF	TGTGCCAGCAGCCCGTCAGGGAATGCTTTCTTT
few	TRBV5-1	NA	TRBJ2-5	CASSLSGPQETQYF	TGCGCCAGCAGCTTGTCGGGGCCTCAAGAGACCCAGTACTTC
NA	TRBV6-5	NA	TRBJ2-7	CASSYSTSSGEQYF	TGTGCCAGCAGTTATTCGACTTCTTCGGGGGAGCAGTACTTC
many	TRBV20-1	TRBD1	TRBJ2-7	CSARDSYEQYF	TGCAGTGCCCGGGACAGCTACGAGCAGTACTTC
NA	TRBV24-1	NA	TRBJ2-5	CATSETGRGIDETQYF	TGTGCCACCAGTGAAACAGGGAGGGGAATTGATGAGACCCAGTACTTC
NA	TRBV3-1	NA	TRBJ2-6	CASREGANVLTF	TGTGCCAGCCGGGAGGGGGCCAACGTCCTGACTTTC
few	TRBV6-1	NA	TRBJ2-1	CASSANRDLGEQFF	TGTGCCAGCAGTGCAAATCGGGACTTAGGTGAGCAGTTCTTC
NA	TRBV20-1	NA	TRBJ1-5	CSAREATYSNQPQHF	TGCAGTGCTAGAGAAGCCACTTATAGCAATCAGCCCCAGCATTTT
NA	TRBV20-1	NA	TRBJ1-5	CSASRLIGGHQPQHF	TGCAGTGCTAGCAGACTCATTGGGGGCCACCAGCCCCAGCATTTT
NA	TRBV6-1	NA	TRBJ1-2	CASMRFAGSNYGYTF	TGTGCCAGCATGAGATTTGCGGGGAGCAACTATGGCTACACCTTC
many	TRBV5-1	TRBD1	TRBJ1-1	CASSLQGANTEAFF	TGCGCCAGCAGCTTACAGGGGGCGAACACTGAAGCTTTCTTT